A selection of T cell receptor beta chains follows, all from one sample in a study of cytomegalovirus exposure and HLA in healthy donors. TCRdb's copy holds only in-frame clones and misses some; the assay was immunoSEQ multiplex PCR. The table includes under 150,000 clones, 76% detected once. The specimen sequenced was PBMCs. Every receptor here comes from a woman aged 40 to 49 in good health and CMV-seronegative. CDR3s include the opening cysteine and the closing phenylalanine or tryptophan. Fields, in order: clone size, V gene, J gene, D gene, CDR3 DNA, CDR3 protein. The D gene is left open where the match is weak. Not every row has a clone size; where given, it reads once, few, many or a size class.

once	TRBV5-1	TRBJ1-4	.	TGCGCCAGCAGCTCCAAAACAGGAGCAACTAATGAAAAACTGTTTTTT	CASSSKTGATNEKLFF
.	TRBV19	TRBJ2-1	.	TGTGCCAGTAGTACGTGGGCTGGAGGGAATGAGCAGTTCTTC	CASSTWAGGNEQFF
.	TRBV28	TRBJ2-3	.	TGTGCCAGCAGCTCGGTCACAGATACGCAGTATTTT	CASSSVTDTQYF
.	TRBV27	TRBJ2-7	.	TGTGCCAGCACAGGGCAGGGTCTCTACGAGCAGTACTTC	CASTGQGLYEQYF
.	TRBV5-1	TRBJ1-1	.	TGCGCCAGCAGCTTGGCCTTTACCGGAGGGGCCACTGAAGCTTTCTTT	CASSLAFTGGATEAFF
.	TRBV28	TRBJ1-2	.	TGTGCCAGCAGTCCACCAGGGGCCTCTAACTATGGCTACACCTTC	CASSPPGASNYGYTF
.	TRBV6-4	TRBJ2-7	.	TGTGCCAGCAGTGACTCTCCACTTCCAATCTACGAGCAGTACTTC	CASSDSPLPIYEQYF
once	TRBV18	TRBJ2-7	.	TGTGCCAGCTCAACAACTAGACTCGGCGAGCAGTACTTC	CASSTTRLGEQYF
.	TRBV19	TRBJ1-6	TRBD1	TGTGCCAGTATGTCTGGCCAGGGGGCTTCCTATAATTCACCCCTCCACTTT	CASMSGQGASYNSPLHF
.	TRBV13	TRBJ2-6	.	TGTGCCAGCAGCTTAAAACAGGGTTCCTCGGGGGCCAACGTCCTGACTTTC	CASSLKQGSSGANVLTF
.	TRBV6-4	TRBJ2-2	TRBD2	TGTGCCAGCAGTGACCGGCGGGGGGCGACGGTCTATACCGGGGAGCTGTTTTTT	CASSDRRGATVYTGELFF
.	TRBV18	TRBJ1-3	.	TGTGCCAGCTCACCCCAGGGGTTGCGCGTCCCCGGAAACACCATATATTTT	CASSPQGLRVPGNTIYF
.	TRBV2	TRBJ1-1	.	TGTGCCAGCACCGAGGGGAACACTGAAGCTTTCTTT	CASTEGNTEAFF
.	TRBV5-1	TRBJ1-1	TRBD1	TGCGCCAGCAGCTGGGGACAGAGGGGCGCTGAAGCTTTCTTT	CASSWGQRGAEAFF
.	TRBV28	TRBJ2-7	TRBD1	TGTGCCAGCAGTTCACCCGGGACAGTAGCCTACGAGCAGTACTTC	CASSSPGTVAYEQYF
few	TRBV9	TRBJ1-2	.	TGTGCCAGCAGCCGTGGACAGAGTTATGGCTACACCTTC	CASSRGQSYGYTF
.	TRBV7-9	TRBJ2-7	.	TGTGCCAGCAGCTTAGATTACTGGGAGTTC	CASSLDYWEF
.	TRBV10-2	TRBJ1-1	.	TGCGCCAGCAGTGAGTACGTCGGCGGGGGGAGAAACACTGAAGCTTTCTTT	CASSEYVGGGRNTEAFF
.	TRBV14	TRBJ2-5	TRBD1	TGTGCCAGCAGCCAGGCGCGAACCGGGACAGGCGTTGAGACCCAGTACTTC	CASSQARTGTGVETQYF